This T cell receptor beta chain was profiled in a study of human T cells and chemical hapten exposure. In the study overall: Readings were taken at 6 days from patch tests that had applied 0.01% DPC to the upper back. Study observations and caveats: Unchanged with DPC sensitization were TCRs above 1 in 1000 frequency. Relative to control repertoires, expanded TCRs gave rise to significantly more large CDR3 similarity clusters.

TCRdb called the RACE reads again in MiXCR, with one record for every CDR3 protein. The table has some 350,000 distinct CDR3 sequences, around 6.9% seen once. Notes on this clonotype: Its target is unknown.

The time point was: patch test 1, 2 weeks after DPC sensitization. Treatment here: therapeutic diphenylcyclopropenone sensitization with weekly scalp DPC. The total RNA was obtained from whole blood that was not fractionated. The CDR3 has 12 residues. V lost 8 bases to trimming and J lost 7 bases; unmatched junction nucleotides: 5. The receptor was derived from a woman younger than 30 with alopecia areata. Some clones in this sample may be carry-over from other donors' samples. Sequenced material: whole blood, taken in connection with sensitization to the hapten diphenylcyclopropenone (DPC). The chain carries TRBV12-3 or TRBV12-4 and TRBJ2-7; 10 positions agree with TRBD1. CDR3 sequence reads: CASQGTGVEQYF. CDR3 sequence (DNA): TGTGCCAGCCAGGGGACAGGGGTTGAGCAGTACTTC.